This T cell receptor (beta chain) was retrieved from a study of Ad26.COV2.S vaccination and SARS-CoV-2 variants. This CDR3 contains 16 residues. The V gene's germline CDR1 is SEHNR and CDR2 FQNEAQ (reference sequence). V shed 4 bases, J shed 1 base, and the junction held 3 bases outside the gene matches. Profiled with immunoSEQ multiplex PCR; TCRdb holds only in-frame clones, not every one. Among a few hundred thousand clones listed, around 89% were seen once. Stated treatment: 19 received Ad26.COV2.S at low or high dose, single or two shots; about 5 received placebo; per-sample allocation not given. Repertoires come from day 63 after the first vaccine or placebo injection.

This chain joins TRBV7-9 and TRBJ2-5; 13 bases agree with TRBD2. The TCR sequence derives from a person between 18 and 59 years old who received the Ad26.COV2.S COVID-19 vaccine or a placebo. Sequencing used peripheral blood, obtained in a trial of Ad26.COV2.S vaccine versus placebo. CDR3 nucleotides: TGTGCCAGCAGCTCGGGACTAGCGGGGATCCAAGAGACCCAGTACTTC. Translation gives CASSSGLAGIQETQYF.